The 16 T cell receptor beta chains below come from one sample, sequenced in a study of post-analysis software for immune sequencing data. Built from TCR beta cDNA, the libraries had unique molecular identifiers in them. Via MiXCR, TCRdb re-called the PCR reads, giving one row per CDR3 protein. The table records 550,000 to 700,000 distinct CDR3 sequences, about 40% of them present only once. General study findings and limits: There were roughly five TRBV segments more frequent in patients than controls, and TRBV5-6, TRBV5-1 and TRBV20-1 were among them.

No antigen has been assigned to these receptors. The sequencing sample was made of blood. The receptor source for this set is a girl aged 5-17 years with multiple sclerosis.

The chain couples TRBV20-1 to TRBJ2-7; 7 positions match TRBD2. The CDR3 consists of 15 residues. Trimming at V came to 0 bases and at J to 4 bases, leaving 9 bases not matched to a gene. Germline assignment: CDR1 DFQATT and CDR2 SNEGSKA (reference sequence). CDR3 coding DNA: TGCAGTGCTAGAGATCAGGGCGGGAGCGGGTACGAGCAGTACTTC. Its protein product is CSARDQGGSGYEQYF.

This chain's CDR3 is CASSPWDRSSTDTQYF. CDR3 nucleotide sequence: TGTGCCAGCAGCCCGTGGGACAGAAGTAGCACAGATACGCAGTATTTT. The chain recombines TRBV12-3 or TRBV12-4 with TRBJ2-3; 7 bases are shared with TRBD1. V was clipped by 6 bases and J by 0 bases; unmatched bases: 9. The CDR3 totals 16 residues.

V and J are TRBV5-1 and TRBJ2-4; D gene unclear. V gave up 0 bases and J gave up 8 bases, with 12 bases separating them. Germline V gives CDR1 SGHRS, CDR2 YFSETQ. CDR3 size: 14 residues. The CDR3 DNA follows: TGCGCCAGCAGCTTGGCCCGGGTACGGGACATTCAGTACTTC. Residues: CASSLARVRDIQYF.

This chain's CDR3 is CASKDKGLAKNIQYF. CDR3 bases: TGTGCCAGCAAGGATAAGGGGCTGGCCAAAAACATTCAGTACTTC. The chain is built from TRBV27 and TRBJ2-4, with a weak D call TRBD1 (5 bases). Trimming cost V 7 bases and J 1 base, with 14 bases left between them. Germline V gene sequence: CDR1 MNHEY, CDR2 SMNVEV (reference sequence). There are 15 residues in the CDR3.

The chain uses TRBV5-1 and TRBJ1-2; weak D call: TRBD1 (5 bases). V gave up 4 bases and J gave up 0 bases, with 10 bases separating them. This CDR3 is built from 14 residues. Germline V lookup: CDR1 SGHRS, CDR2 YFSETQ. The CDR3 reads CASSVGVPNYGYTF. DNA of the CDR3: TGCGCCAGCAGCGTAGGGGTCCCTAACTATGGCTACACCTTC.

This clonotype has a count of ten or more. This rearrangement joins TRBV25-1 to TRBJ2-7; possible D gene TRBD2, 6 bases. V was trimmed by 4 bases and J by 1 base, leaving 17 bases between them. CDR3 length equals 16 residues. CDR1 and CDR2 (germline): MGHDK, SYGVNS. CDR3 residues: CASSAPSGSRSYEQYF. The CDR3 DNA is TGTGCCAGCAGTGCCCCCTCCGGGAGCCGATCCTACGAGCAGTACTTC.

Remarks on this clonotype: The junction differs from germline at one of its ends, possibly a read error. The chain recombines TRBV5-1 with TRBJ2-7, with no clear D. Germline CDR1 and CDR2: SGHRS and YFSETQ. This CDR3 has 14 residues. CDR3 bases: TGCGCCAGCAACTTGGGCCCTAGCTCCTACGAGCAGTACTTC. Translating gives CASNLGPSSYEQYF.

The J gene is TRBJ2-7, the V gene TRBV12-5, with D possibly being TRBD1 or TRBD2 (5 bases each). V shed 0 bases and J shed 1 base, with 16 bases lying between them. The germline V gene encodes CDR1 LGHNT and CDR2 FRNRAP. The CDR3 sequence is 17 residues long. The CDR3 here is CASGLVISGTASYEQYF. DNA for the CDR3: TGTGCTAGTGGTTTGGTCATCTCCGGGACGGCGTCCTACGAGCAGTACTTC.

The chain couples TRBV3-1 to TRBJ2-7; possibly TRBD1 for D (6 bases). The J call may be incorrect, as the DNA end agrees better with TRBJ2-5. This CDR3 spans 16 amino acids. CDR1 and CDR2 from the germline V gene are LGHDT and YNNKEL (reference sequence). Here the CDR3 reads CASSQALQGGRETQYF. Here the CDR3 DNA reads TGTGCCAGCAGCCAAGCCCTACAGGGTGGCAGGGAGACCCAGTACTTC.

The CDR3 sequence: CASSPIGGREQYF. The DNA of the CDR3 is TGTGCCAGCAGCCCCATCGGGGGGCGCGAGCAGTACTTC. J is TRBJ2-5 and V is TRBV7-2; TRBD2 might be the D (7 bases). The DNA end lines up better with TRBJ2-7; the J call may be wrong. Germline values: CDR1 SGHTA, CDR2 FQGNSA. CDR3 length equals 13 residues.

This chain links TRBV10-1 with TRBJ2-3, with a possible D match to TRBD2 (5 bases). V lost 5 bases and J 5 bases, leaving 17 bases between the germline ends. The germline V gene encodes CDR1 WNHNN and CDR2 SYGVQD (reference sequence). The CDR3 is made up of 15 amino acids. DNA of the CDR3: TGCGCCAGCAGTTCGCTAGCAGGAGCGGTAGATACGCAGTATTTT. Protein: CASSSLAGAVDTQYF.

The chain combines TRBV4-2 with TRBJ2-7; TRBD1 matches at 9 bases. The CDR3 consists of 15 residues. J lost 6 bases, V lost 0 bases, and 6 bases had no gene match. In germline, CDR1 is LGHNA, CDR2 YNFKEQ. The DNA of the CDR3 is TGTGCCAGCAGCCAAGATTACGGACAGGGGTTCGAGCAGTACTTC. This codes for CASSQDYGQGFEQYF.

The chain carries TRBV5-1 and TRBJ2-1; TRBD2 matches 8 bases. The CDR3 consists of 16 residues. Germline lookup yields CDR1 SGHRS and CDR2 YFSETQ. Trimming cost V 4 bases and J 0 bases; bases outside gene matches: 6. The CDR3 sequence: CASSPESGSSYNEQFF. The CDR3 DNA reads TGCGCCAGCAGCCCCGAGAGCGGGAGCTCCTACAATGAGCAGTTCTTC.

This sequence joins TRBV29-1 and TRBJ2-2; TRBD1 matches 7 bases. Losses at the gene ends were 7 bases for V and 0 bases for J; bases not matched to a gene: 8. Germline V gene sequence: CDR1 SQVTM, CDR2 ANQGSEA. The length of the CDR3 is 15 residues. The CDR3 DNA follows: TGCAGCGGCAGCACAGGGGCCGCGAACACCGGGGAGCTGTTTTTT. Encoded protein: CSGSTGAANTGELFF.

The gene calls are TRBV27 and TRBJ1-1; D perhaps matches TRBD1 (5 bases). The CDR3 runs to 17 residues. Trimming took off 2 bases at V and 1 base at J, with 17 bases between the two ends. Germline CDR1 MNHEY, CDR2 SMNVEV (reference sequence). The CDR3 DNA follows: TGTGCCAGCAGTTTAAACGTGTTGGGGGTCGAGAACACTGAAGCTTTCTTT. This gives the protein CASSLNVLGVENTEAFF.

This clonotype has just a few counts. The chain links TRBV27 to TRBJ2-1, with TRBD2 matching over 7 bases. After removal of 4 bases from V and 0 bases from J, the junction contained 15 bases not matched to a gene. Germline values: CDR1 MNHEY, CDR2 SMNVEV (reference sequence). The CDR3 extends over 19 amino acids. CDR3 protein: CASSSLGAGEVSSYNEQFF. In nucleotides, the CDR3 is TGTGCCAGCAGTTCCCTCGGGGCGGGAGAAGTTAGCTCCTACAATGAGCAGTTCTTC.